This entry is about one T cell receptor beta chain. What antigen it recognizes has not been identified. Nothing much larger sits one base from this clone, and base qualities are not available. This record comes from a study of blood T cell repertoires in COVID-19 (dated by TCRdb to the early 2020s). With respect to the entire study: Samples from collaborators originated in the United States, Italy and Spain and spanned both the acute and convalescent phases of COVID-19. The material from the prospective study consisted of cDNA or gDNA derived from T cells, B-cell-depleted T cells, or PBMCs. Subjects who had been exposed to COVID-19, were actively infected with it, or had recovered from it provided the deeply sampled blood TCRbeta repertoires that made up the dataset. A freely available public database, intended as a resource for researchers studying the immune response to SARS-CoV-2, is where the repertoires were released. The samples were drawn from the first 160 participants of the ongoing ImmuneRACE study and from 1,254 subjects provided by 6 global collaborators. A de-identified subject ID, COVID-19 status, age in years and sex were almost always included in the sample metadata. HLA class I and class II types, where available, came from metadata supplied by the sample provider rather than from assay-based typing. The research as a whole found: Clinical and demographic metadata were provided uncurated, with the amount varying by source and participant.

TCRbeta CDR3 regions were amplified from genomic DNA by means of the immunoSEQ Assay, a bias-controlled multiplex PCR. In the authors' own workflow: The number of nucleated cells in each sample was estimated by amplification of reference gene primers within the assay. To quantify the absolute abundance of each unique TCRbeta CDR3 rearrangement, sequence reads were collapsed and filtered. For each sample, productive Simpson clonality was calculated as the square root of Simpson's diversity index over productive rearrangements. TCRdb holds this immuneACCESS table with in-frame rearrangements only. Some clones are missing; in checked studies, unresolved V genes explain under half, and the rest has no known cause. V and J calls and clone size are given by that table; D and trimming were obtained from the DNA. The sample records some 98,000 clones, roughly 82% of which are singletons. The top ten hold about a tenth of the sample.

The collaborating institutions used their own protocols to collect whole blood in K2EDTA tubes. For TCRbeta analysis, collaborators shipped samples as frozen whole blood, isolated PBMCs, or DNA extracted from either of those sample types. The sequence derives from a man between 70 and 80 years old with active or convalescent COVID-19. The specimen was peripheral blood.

DNA sequence: TGTGCCAGCAGCCAGACAGGAGTGTGGGCCACCCTCCACTTT. Translated, it gives CASSQTGVWATLHF. Rearrangement joined TRBV6-5 to TRBJ1-6; TRBD1 could be the D gene, as 6 bases match. CDR3 length: 14 amino acids, cysteine to phenylalanine. The retained sequence is limited to the CDR3, 42 bases, with the frame set at the first base. The germline V gene gives CDR1 as MNHEY and CDR2 as SVGAGI. A distance of 20 bases separates the germline ends of V and J, which lose 6 bases and 14 bases respectively.